The 28 T cell receptor beta chains below all came from one sample that was sequenced in a study of CD8+ T cells in alopecia areata. Indicated treatment: oral pan-JAK inhibitor, 5-10 mg twice daily. The authors extracted RNA and reverse transcribed it into cDNA as the sequencing template. TCRdb's table, derived via immunoSEQ multiplex PCR, lists solely in-frame clones and lacks some. Of fewer than 200,000 clones listed, under 60% are singletons. The sample was CD8+ T cells sorted from blood, taken at week 24, from a patient treated with tofacitinib. The receptor source for this set is a human donor with alopecia areata.

This chain uses TRBV4-2 with TRBJ2-6; D possibly matches TRBD1 or TRBD2 (5 bases each). Per germline, CDR1 LGHNA and CDR2 YNFKEQ. The V end was cut by 1 base, the J end by 2 bases, with 6 bases between. The CDR3 consists of 15 residues. Written as DNA, the CDR3 is TGTGCCAGCAGCCAAGGGGGGACTGGGGCCAACGTCCTGACTTTC. Amino acid sequence: CASSQGGTGANVLTF.

V is TRBV27 and J is TRBJ2-3; no clear D. Looked up from germline, CDR1 is MNHEY and CDR2 is SMNVEV (reference sequence). CDR3 size: 15 residues. Trimming cost V 2 bases and J 1 base, with 10 bases left between them. As DNA, the CDR3 is TGTGCCAGCAGTTTACAAGGCGGTGGCACAGATACGCAGTATTTT. Translated, it gives CASSLQGGGTDTQYF.

The chain links TRBV13 to TRBJ1-2, with 7 bases identical to TRBD1. There are 14 residues in the CDR3. V shed 5 bases, J shed 4 bases, and the junction held 7 bases outside the gene matches. Germline V gives CDR1 PRHDT, CDR2 FYEKMQ (reference sequence). The CDR3 DNA reads as TGTGCCAGCAGCCAAAATCGGGACAGCTATGGCTACACCTTC. This codes for CASSQNRDSYGYTF.

The gene calls are TRBV5-6 and TRBJ2-1; D remains ambiguous. Germline V gives CDR1 SGHDT, CDR2 YYEEEE. V was shortened by 0 bases and J by 10 bases, with 8 bases between the two germline ends. The CDR3 covers 12 residues. The CDR3 protein is CASSLGSLEQFF. CDR3 nucleotides: TGTGCCAGCAGCTTGGGGAGTCTGGAGCAGTTCTTC. Using reference TRBV5-6 and TRBJ2-1 for the parts outside the CDR3, the full variable domain is DAGVTQSPTHLIKTRGQQVTLRCSPKSGHDTVSWYQQALGQGPQFIFQYYEEEERQRGNFPDRFSGHQFPNYSSELNVNALLLGDSALYLCASSLGSLEQFFGPGTRLTVL.

The genes are TRBV20-1 and TRBJ2-7; no definite D call. This CDR3 comprises 11 residues. Germline CDR1 reads DFQATT; CDR2 reads SNEGSKA (reference sequence). Trimming shortened V by 2 bases and J by 2 bases, and 4 bases separated the two germline ends. CDR3 bases: TGCAGTGCTAGACGAGCCTACGAGCAGTACTTC. Translated: CSARRAYEQYF.

V and J are TRBV7-2 and TRBJ1-1, with D possibly being TRBD1 (6 bases). The V end was cut by 4 bases, the J end by 10 bases, with 19 bases between. Germline V gene data show CDR1 as SGHTA and CDR2 as FQGNSA. The CDR3 loop spans 14 amino acids. CDR3 loop: CASSWTLAGEGAFF. CDR3 bases: TGTGCCAGCAGCTGGACTCTTGCAGGGGAAGGAGCTTTCTTT.

This clone was seen more than once but under ten times. The chain has TRBV12-5 and TRBJ2-5, with 9 bases that match TRBD1. The CDR3 length is 15 residues. J lost 4 bases, V lost 7 bases, and 10 bases had no gene match. Germline CDR1 and CDR2: LGHNT and FRNRAP. The CDR3 loop reads CASDPGTGSGETQYF. CDR3 bases: TGTGCTAGTGACCCCGGGACAGGGAGTGGAGAGACCCAGTACTTC.

This clone was detected once. One junction end does not reproduce the germline sequence, and a read error may be involved. The J gene is TRBJ2-6, the V gene TRBV4-1; 7 nucleotides match TRBD1. The CDR3 length is 14 residues. Looked up from germline, CDR1 is MGHRA and CDR2 is YSYEKL. The DNA for the CDR3 is TGCGCCAGCAGCCAACTCGAGGGGGCCGACGTCCTGACTTTC. Protein sequence: CASSQLEGADVLTF.

This clone was seen a few times. The chain carries TRBV5-1 and TRBJ1-1; 9 bases are shared with TRBD1. CDR1 is SGHRS, CDR2 YFSETQ, per germline. The CDR3 sequence is 15 residues long. V lost 4 bases, J lost 6 bases, and 10 bases stayed unmatched. The CDR3 coding sequence is TGCGCCAGCAGCGGAGCCGGGACAGGGTCGCCTGAAGCTTTCTTT. Protein sequence: CASSGAGTGSPEAFF.

In this sample, this clone turned up a few times. This chain connects TRBV29-1 to TRBJ2-2; possible D gene TRBD1, 6 bases. This CDR3 comprises 14 residues. Trimming removed 5 bases at V and 2 bases at J, with 12 bases between. The germline CDR1 and CDR2 sequences are SQVTM and ANQGSEA. The CDR3: CSVLRQDNTGELFF. Here the CDR3 DNA reads TGCAGCGTTTTAAGACAGGATAACACCGGGGAGCTGTTTTTT.

V usage is TRBV25-1 and J usage is TRBJ2-3, with a possible D match to TRBD2 (6 bases). The CDR3 is 14 amino acids. The germline V gene encodes CDR1 MGHDK and CDR2 SYGVNS. The V and J ends lost 3 bases and 6 bases respectively, with 13 bases between them. CDR3 loop: CASSDGEARDTQYF. In nucleotides, the CDR3 is TGTGCCAGCAGTGATGGGGAGGCCCGGGATACGCAGTATTTT.

The V and J genes are TRBV27 and TRBJ1-5; D gene uncertain. Germline CDR1 reads MNHEY; CDR2 reads SMNVEV (reference sequence). This CDR3 has 13 residues. With 3 bases removed from V and 2 bases from J, the gap between germline ends came to 5 bases. The CDR3, as DNA: TGTGCCAGCAGTTTCGTCGGCAATCAGCCCCAGCATTTT. Protein sequence: CASSFVGNQPQHF.

The chain has TRBV2 and TRBJ2-2; D is ambiguous. The CDR3 extends over 12 amino acids. Germline CDR1 and CDR2: SNHLY and FYNNEI. Deletions cut 4 bases from V and 8 bases from J, with 8 bases between. The CDR3 spells CASSGPGGELFF. Written as DNA, the CDR3 is TGTGCCAGCAGTGGACCAGGAGGGGAGCTGTTTTTT.

This clone showed up just once. The chain has TRBV27 and TRBJ1-2; D may be TRBD1 (6 bases). V lost 3 bases and J 5 bases, leaving 13 bases between the germline ends. Per germline, CDR1 MNHEY and CDR2 SMNVEV (reference sequence). CDR3 length: 14 residues. Here the CDR3 reads CASSLKGGWYGYTF. CDR3 in DNA: TGTGCCAGCAGTTTGAAAGGGGGGTGGTATGGCTACACCTTC.

As to this clone: The same CDR3 arises from other DNA sequences in this sample as well. Here the CDR3 reads CASSVAGDSSYEQYF. CDR3 coding DNA: TGTGCCAGCAGCGTAGCAGGGGACAGCTCCTACGAGCAGTACTTC. The J gene is TRBJ2-7, the V gene TRBV9, with 7 positions matching TRBD1. With 0 bases clipped from V and 0 bases from J, the junction kept 3 bases outside the gene matches. Germline loops: CDR1 SGDLS, CDR2 YYNGEE. CDR3 length: 15 amino acids.

V gene TRBV5-1 combines with J gene TRBJ2-5, with D perhaps TRBD1 (5 bases). Germline CDR1 and CDR2: SGHRS and YFSETQ. Trimming stripped 4 bases from V and 1 base from J, with 11 bases between. This CDR3 contains 14 residues. This CDR3 reads CASSPDRRQETQYF. The CDR3 DNA follows: TGCGCCAGCAGCCCCGACAGACGCCAAGAGACCCAGTACTTC.

In its sample, this clone was seen once. Different DNA sequences within this sample yield the same CDR3. The chain links TRBV27 to TRBJ2-7; no clear D. The CDR3 has 13 amino acids. The ends were cut back, 2 bases at V and 1 base at J, with 6 bases in the middle. CDR1 is MNHEY and CDR2 is SMNVEV in the germline V gene (reference sequence). This CDR3 is CASSLGQSYEQYF. The CDR3, as DNA: TGTGCCAGCAGTTTAGGTCAATCCTACGAGCAGTACTTC.

The J gene is TRBJ2-1, the V gene TRBV27; the D gene is possibly TRBD2 (7 bases). Trimming removed 10 bases from V and 9 bases from J, with 16 bases in between. This CDR3 spans 12 amino acids. Germline CDR1 MNHEY, CDR2 SMNVEV (reference sequence). CDR3 nucleotides: TGTGCCACCTATCAGGGAGGGGGTGAGCAGTTCTTC. Protein product: CATYQGGGEQFF.

V gene TRBV9 combines with J gene TRBJ1-2; a weak D match, TRBD1 (5 bases). This CDR3 region has 15 residues. V was pared by 4 bases and J by 8 bases, with 21 bases between. Germline V lookup: CDR1 SGDLS, CDR2 YYNGEE. CDR3 in amino acids: CASSPPAGQGWGYTF. The CDR3 region has the DNA TGTGCCAGCAGCCCCCCGGCTGGGCAGGGATGGGGCTACACCTTC.

This sequence joins TRBV13 and TRBJ2-3; D is ambiguous. Trimming cost V 4 bases and J 7 bases, with 12 bases left between them. The CDR3 is 13 amino acids. Looked up from germline, CDR1 is PRHDT and CDR2 is FYEKMQ (reference sequence). The CDR3 nucleotides are TGTGCCAGCAGCTACCAAGGGCTAAATACGCAGTATTTT. Its protein product is CASSYQGLNTQYF.

In its sample, this clone was seen a few times. The rearrangement uses TRBV29-1 and TRBJ2-5; TRBD1 agrees at 8 bases. Germline assignment: CDR1 SQVTM and CDR2 ANQGSEA. J gave up 5 bases and V 4 bases, and 18 bases lay outside the gene matches. CDR3 length: 17 residues. The CDR3, as DNA: TGCAGCGTTGTCGTCTGGACAGGGATCCCGCGCCGGGAGACCCAGTACTTC. Amino acids: CSVVVWTGIPRRETQYF.

The rearrangement joins TRBV6-5 to TRBJ2-4; D gene ambiguous. There are 14 residues in the CDR3. Germline V lookup: CDR1 MNHEY, CDR2 SVGAGI. Trimming pared 5 bases from V and 0 bases from J, leaving 8 bases between. CDR3 in amino acids: CASSDLLAKNIQYF. The CDR3 DNA sequence: TGTGCCAGCAGTGACCTTTTAGCCAAAAACATTCAGTACTTC.

A few counts support this clone. The chain is built from TRBV18 and TRBJ2-5; D possibly corresponds to TRBD1 (5 bases). The V and J ends lost 3 bases and 0 bases respectively, with 11 bases between them. The CDR3 totals 15 residues. Germline V gene data show CDR1 as KGHSH and CDR2 as LQKENI. The CDR3: CASSPRQKYQETQYF. The DNA of the CDR3 is TGTGCCAGCTCACCGCGACAGAAGTACCAAGAGACCCAGTACTTC. Drawing the rest from reference TRBV18 and TRBJ2-5, the complete variable domain is NAGVMQNPRHLVRRRGQEARLRCSPMKGHSHVYWYRQLPEEGLKFMVYLQKENIIDESGMPKERFSAEFPKEGPSILRIQQVVRGDSAAYFCASSPRQKYQETQYFGPGTRLLVL.

V gene TRBV6-5 combines with J gene TRBJ2-7; D is uncertain. In germline, CDR1 is MNHEY, CDR2 SVGAGI. The V end was cut by 5 bases, the J end by 3 bases, with 11 bases between. The CDR3 sequence is 13 residues long. The CDR3 is CASSLSEFYEQYF. CDR3 nucleotides: TGTGCCAGCAGTCTATCAGAGTTCTACGAGCAGTACTTC.

The V and J genes are TRBV7-2 and TRBJ1-2; no definite D call. Germline V gives CDR1 SGHTA, CDR2 FQGNSA. V lost 8 bases to trimming and J lost 2 bases, with 12 bases between them. The CDR3 is 13 amino acids. The CDR3 sequence is CASFGGANYGYTF. In DNA form, the CDR3 reads TGTGCCAGCTTTGGTGGAGCAAACTATGGCTACACCTTC.

This clone was detected once. The genes are TRBV9 and TRBJ2-1; the D gene is possibly TRBD1 (6 bases). There are 14 residues in the CDR3. Germline V gene data show CDR1 as SGDLS and CDR2 as YYNGEE. V lost 2 bases and J lost 5, with 11 bases in between. For the CDR3, the DNA is TGTGCCAGCAGCGTGGGGGCAGCCAACAATGAGCAGTTCTTC. This sequence encodes CASSVGAANNEQFF.

This chain links TRBV5-1 with TRBJ2-5; tentative D call: TRBD2 (6 bases). This CDR3 spans 14 amino acids. CDR1 and CDR2 (germline): SGHRS, YFSETQ. V lost 3 bases to trimming and J lost 1 base, with 10 bases between them. Here the CDR3 reads CASSYREPQETQYF. In DNA, the CDR3 is TGCGCCAGCAGCTACCGGGAGCCCCAAGAGACCCAGTACTTC.

The rearrangement joins TRBV7-9 to TRBJ2-1, with D hard to call. V lost 6 bases, J lost 7 bases, and 7 bases lay in between. The CDR3 covers 11 residues. CDR1 is SEHNR, CDR2 FQNEAQ, per germline (reference sequence). The CDR3 nucleotides read TGTGCCAGCAGGCTAGGAAATGAGCAGTTCTTC. Protein: CASRLGNEQFF.